Listed below are T cell receptor beta chains from one sample, sequenced in a study of blood T cell repertoires in COVID-19. The table came from immunoSEQ multiplex PCR; TCRdb's copy has only in-frame clones and leaves some out. The table includes under 200,000 clones, 86% detected once. The sequencing input was peripheral blood. The receptors originated from a woman aged 70 to 79 with acute or convalescent COVID-19. The CDR3 runs from the conserved cysteine through the conserved F or W. Fields, in order: V gene, D gene, CDR3 protein. The D gene is left open where the match is weak.

V: TRBV18
D: -
CDR3: CASSPIGGEKLFF

V: TRBV18
D: TRBD1
CDR3: CASVTGVSDTQYF

V: TRBV6-5
D: TRBD1
CDR3: CASSPQGGRGEAFF

V: TRBV14
D: TRBD1
CDR3: CASSQRQGAYEQYF

V: TRBV5-4
D: TRBD1
CDR3: CASSLKQGDTGELFF

V: TRBV23-1
D: -
CDR3: CASSQWGRDTEAFF

V: TRBV4-3
D: -
CDR3: CASSQDRGSPLHF

V: TRBV7-8
D: -
CDR3: CASRHQAGELFF

V: TRBV6-2/TRBV6-3
D: -
CDR3: CASSLRDSQYF

V: TRBV18
D: TRBD2
CDR3: CASSPIGGGNGEQYF

V: TRBV7-2
D: -
CDR3: CASSHWGERNQPQHF

V: TRBV11-3
D: TRBD1
CDR3: CASSSGQGSGANVLTF

V: TRBV4-3
D: -
CDR3: CASSFPGFLTEAFF

V: TRBV19
D: TRBD1
CDR3: CASRVDRGNTGELFF

V: TRBV27
D: TRBD1
CDR3: CASSPPGQGYGYTF

V: TRBV7-2
D: TRBD2
CDR3: CASSLVATSGRTKQFF

V: TRBV12-5
D: TRBD1
CDR3: CASGPGTGQETQYF

V: TRBV6-6
D: TRBD1
CDR3: CASSYGQGAREQYF

V: TRBV9
D: -
CDR3: CASSSDGGDYGYTF

V: TRBV2
D: TRBD1
CDR3: CASSEALGQGGQSNQPQHF

V: TRBV11-2
D: TRBD1
CDR3: CASSLRRDRGLNEQFF

V: TRBV28
D: -
CDR3: CASSLYPGRGNTEAFF

V: TRBV19
D: -
CDR3: CASSRQGDTEAFF

V: TRBV7-2
D: TRBD1
CDR3: CASSQYAVGQVVGELFF

V: TRBV18
D: -
CDR3: CASSPPSLPGELFF

V: TRBV5-1
D: -
CDR3: CASSPPSAGTEAFF

V: TRBV29-1
D: -
CDR3: CSDQRGWDTEAFF

V: TRBV7-8
D: TRBD2
CDR3: CASSLILAGGPSEQFF

V: TRBV7-2
D: TRBD1
CDR3: CASSMTGTDSNQPQHF

V: TRBV25-1
D: TRBD2
CDR3: CASSRAGGSSETQYF

V: TRBV2
D: TRBD2
CDR3: CASAGLAGRHEQFF

V: TRBV7-9
D: TRBD2
CDR3: CASSSREGSNEQFF

V: TRBV6-2/TRBV6-3
D: -
CDR3: CASSNRDQGQPQHF

V: TRBV18
D: -
CDR3: CASSPNRYNSPLHF

V: TRBV5-1
D: TRBD1
CDR3: CASSLTGTGTYEQYF

V: TRBV19
D: TRBD1
CDR3: CASSRDRSEQYF

V: TRBV7-2
D: -
CDR3: CASSPYTGELFF

V: TRBV28
D: TRBD2
CDR3: CASSSDSGKTPYEQYF

V: TRBV29-1
D: TRBD1
CDR3: CSVLGQGVSGANVLTF

V: TRBV24-1
D: TRBD2
CDR3: CATSDPPGLAGSGGRRPHTDTQYF

V: TRBV19
D: TRBD2
CDR3: CASSITSGGLGKETQYF